Following are 20 T cell receptor beta chains from one sample sequenced in a study of blood T cell repertoires in COVID-19. Clones were sequenced by immunoSEQ multiplex PCR, and TCRdb holds only the in-frame ones, with some missing. Among tens of thousands of clones listed, around 83% were seen once. Sample: peripheral blood. The receptors derive from a young man with COVID-19, enrolled during active disease.

The J gene is TRBJ1-2, the V gene TRBV5-1, with 8 bases identical to TRBD1. The CDR3 has 13 amino acids. From germline, CDR1 is SGHRS and CDR2 YFSETQ. After removal of 0 bases from V and 5 bases from J, the junction contained 0 bases not matched to a gene. The CDR3: CASSLDRGYGYTF. As DNA, the CDR3 is TGCGCCAGCAGCTTGGACAGGGGGTATGGCTACACCTTC. Full variable domain (outside the CDR3, taken from reference TRBV5-1 and TRBJ1-2): KAGVTQTPRYLIKTRGQQVTLSCSPISGHRSVSWYQQTPGQGLQFLFEYFSETQRNKGNFPGRFSGRQFSNSRSEMNVSTLELGDSALYLCASSLDRGYGYTFGSGTRLTVV.

This clone was picked up one time. The chain couples TRBV28 to TRBJ2-7; the match to TRBD2 covers 7 bases. Germline V gene lookup returns CDR1 MDHEN and CDR2 SYDVKM. V lost 0 bases to trimming and J lost 3 bases; unmatched junction nucleotides: 5. The CDR3 length is 15 residues. CDR3 region: CASSLWASGNYEQYF. The CDR3 bases are TGTGCCAGCAGTTTATGGGCTAGCGGAAACTACGAGCAGTACTTC.

The chain joins TRBV10-3 to TRBJ2-2; D not resolved. Trimming took off 7 bases at V and 1 base at J, with 16 bases between the two ends. Germline-derived CDR1 and CDR2 are ENHRY and SYGVKD. This CDR3 has 16 residues. CDR3 protein: CAITESHSLNTGELFF. The DNA for the CDR3 is TGTGCCATCACCGAAAGCCACTCATTGAACACCGGGGAGCTGTTTTTT.

This sequence joins TRBV7-9 and TRBJ2-7; D not certain. Trimming removed 5 bases from V and 7 bases from J, with 12 bases in between. Germline V CDR1 and CDR2: SEHNR, FQNEAQ (reference sequence). This CDR3 has 12 residues. The CDR3 sequence is CASSQGVLEQYF. The CDR3, as DNA: TGTGCCAGCAGCCAAGGAGTTCTGGAGCAGTACTTC.

The V call is TRBV2, the J call TRBJ1-5, with TRBD1 identical over 9 bases. With 6 bases clipped from V and 2 bases from J, the junction kept 8 bases outside the gene matches. This CDR3 is 16 amino acids long. Germline values: CDR1 SNHLY, CDR2 FYNNEI. CDR3 bases: TGTGCCAGCAGCCCACCGACAGGGGGTGGCAATCAGCCCCAGCATTTT. Its translation: CASSPPTGGGNQPQHF.

V and J are TRBV30 and TRBJ1-3; tentative D call: TRBD1 (5 bases). Per germline, CDR1 GTSNPN and CDR2 SVGIG (reference sequence). The CDR3 is 13 residues long. Trimming took off 1 base at V and 4 bases at J, with 8 bases between the two ends. This CDR3 reads CAWSEGLGNTIYF. The DNA for the CDR3 is TGTGCCTGGAGTGAGGGGCTCGGAAACACCATATATTTT.

Within the sample, this clone is medium-sized. CDR3 protein: CASSQDISRVYGYTF. CDR3 sequence (DNA): TGCGCCAGCAGCCAAGATATAAGTAGAGTCTATGGCTACACCTTC. V usage is TRBV4-1 and J usage is TRBJ1-2; no firm D call. V lost 0 bases, J lost 4 bases, and 12 bases lay in between. The CDR3 consists of 15 residues. Germline loops: CDR1 MGHRA, CDR2 YSYEKL.

The chain joins TRBV7-9 to TRBJ2-3; TRBD1 aligns across 7 bases. The CDR3 covers 16 residues. The V segment lost 8 bases and the J segment 1 base; nucleotides outside the gene matches: 12. Germline V gene data show CDR1 as SEHNR and CDR2 as FQNEAQ (reference sequence). The CDR3 loop is CASPRDREAGTDTQYF. CDR3 DNA sequence: TGTGCCAGCCCTAGAGACAGGGAAGCGGGCACAGATACGCAGTATTTT.

V and J are TRBV9 and TRBJ1-1; possible D gene TRBD1, 6 bases. The CDR3 length is 15 residues. The germline V gene encodes CDR1 SGDLS and CDR2 YYNGEE. Trimming took off 2 bases at V and 0 bases at J, with 11 bases between the two ends. The CDR3 bases are TGTGCCAGCAGCGTGAACAGGGAGATGAACACTGAAGCTTTCTTT. Translating it yields CASSVNREMNTEAFF.

V is TRBV28 and J is TRBJ2-4, with D possibly TRBD1 on 5 matching bases. Germline V lookup: CDR1 MDHEN, CDR2 SYDVKM. The CDR3 has 15 residues. V shed 7 bases and J shed 8 bases, with 21 bases lying between them. CDR3 DNA sequence: TGTGCCAGCACATCTCGAAGGGGCTTTGAGTACATTCAGTACTTC. Amino acids: CASTSRRGFEYIQYF.

This chain joins TRBV10-3 and TRBJ1-3; TRBD1 matches 7 bases. The trim removed 5 bases at V and 7 bases at J, leaving 8 bases unmatched. The CDR3 is made up of 14 amino acids. The germline V gene encodes CDR1 ENHRY and CDR2 SYGVKD. The CDR3: CAISSRDSGNTIYF. DNA for the CDR3: TGTGCCATCAGTTCCCGGGACAGTGGGAACACCATATATTTT.

The rearrangement uses TRBV4-1 and TRBJ1-3; weak D call: TRBD1 (6 bases). The length of the CDR3 is 16 residues. V was cut by 0 bases and J by 4 bases, with 13 bases left in between. Germline-derived CDR1 and CDR2 are MGHRA and YSYEKL. DNA of the CDR3: TGCGCCAGCAGCCAAGAAGCTCAGGGGAAGGGAAACACCATATATTTT. It yields the protein CASSQEAQGKGNTIYF.

The CDR3 DNA sequence: TGTGCCAGCAGTTTAATCGAAGGGGGCAATTCACCCCTCCACTTT. Translating it yields CASSLIEGGNSPLHF. V and J are TRBV28 and TRBJ1-6; 7 positions agree with TRBD1. This CDR3 has 15 amino acids. V lost 2 bases, J lost 7 bases, and 5 bases stayed unmatched. CDR1 MDHEN and CDR2 SYDVKM come from the germline V gene.

The rearrangement links TRBV28 to TRBJ2-5; 8 bases map to TRBD2. This CDR3 has 15 residues. Germline loops: CDR1 MDHEN, CDR2 SYDVKM. Trimming at V came to 6 bases and at J to 3 bases, leaving 9 bases not matched to a gene. The CDR3 nucleotides are TGTGCCAGCAGGCCTCGACTAGCGAAGGAAGAGACCCAGTACTTC. Its protein product is CASRPRLAKEETQYF.

The chain uses TRBV7-2 and TRBJ1-2, with D perhaps matching TRBD1 (6 bases). The V end lost 4 bases, the J end lost 4 bases, and 10 bases lay between the germline ends. This CDR3 spans 13 amino acids. CDR1 SGHTA and CDR2 FQGNSA come from the germline V gene. This CDR3 reads CASSSTGFYGYTF. The CDR3 coding sequence is TGTGCCAGCAGCTCTACAGGGTTCTATGGCTACACCTTC. The complete variable domain, with remaining parts taken from reference TRBV7-2 and TRBJ1-2, reads GAGVSQSPSNKVTEKGKDVELRCDPISGHTALYWYRQSLGQGLEFLIYFQGNSAPDKSGLPSDRFSAERTGGSVSTLTIQRTQQEDSAVYLCASSSTGFYGYTFGSGTRLTVV.

V usage is TRBV4-1 and J usage is TRBJ2-5, with TRBD1 identical over 9 bases. Germline V CDR1 and CDR2: MGHRA, YSYEKL. The CDR3 has 15 amino acids. Germline trimming cut 8 bases from V and 5 bases from J; bases unmatched to any gene: 12. The CDR3 nucleotides are TGCGCCAGCCGCCCCGGGACAGGGAGGAGGGAGACCCAGTACTTC. This sequence encodes CASRPGTGRRETQYF.

Worth noting for this clone: The same CDR3 can be traced to other DNA sequences in this sample. The CDR3 DNA reads as TGCAGCGTTGAAGGGGGGGGTGGAAACACCATATATTTT. Translating gives CSVEGGGGNTIYF. The chain carries TRBV29-1 and TRBJ1-3; TRBD1 is a possible D gene (5 bases). CDR1 and CDR2 (germline): SQVTM, ANQGSEA. This CDR3 has 13 residues. Trimming cost V 1 base and J 3 bases, with 7 bases left between them.

The rearrangement links TRBV10-3 to TRBJ1-5; 11 bases align to TRBD1. V dropped 3 bases and J dropped 7; count of bases not matched to a gene: 8. The germline gives CDR1 ENHRY, CDR2 SYGVKD. The CDR3 extends over 16 amino acids. CDR3 amino acids: CAISELGDRGVQPQHF. CDR3 sequence (DNA): TGTGCCATCAGTGAATTAGGGGACAGGGGGGTCCAGCCCCAGCATTTT.

The chain joins TRBV6-5 to TRBJ1-5; D unresolved. Trimming shortened V by 4 bases and J by 2 bases, and 3 bases separated the two germline ends. CDR1 and CDR2 (germline): MNHEY, SVGAGI. The length of the CDR3 is 12 residues. The CDR3 region is CASSSGNQPQHF. DNA for the CDR3: TGTGCCAGCAGTTCGGGCAATCAGCCCCAGCATTTT.

The V and J genes are TRBV30 and TRBJ2-1; D is ambiguous. CDR1 and CDR2 (germline): GTSNPN, SVGIG (reference sequence). CDR3 length equals 12 residues. Here the CDR3 DNA reads TGTGCACGCCAGGAATCCTACAATGAGCAGTTCTTC. Translated, it gives CARQESYNEQFF.